This T cell receptor (beta chain) derives from a study of T cell changes during pregnancy in multiple sclerosis. This clone occurred a few times. This table comes from immunoSEQ multiplex PCR, and its TCRdb copy is limited to in-frame clones, with some not included. The repertoire holds 55,000 to 65,000 clones, with approximately 90% as singletons. V was trimmed by 4 bases and J by 9 bases, leaving 13 bases between them. This CDR3 contains 13 residues. CDR1 is MNHNY, CDR2 SVGAGI, per germline (reference sequence). The chain joins TRBV6-6 to TRBJ1-5; D possibly corresponds to TRBD1 (5 bases). The sample was peripheral blood, taken in the first trimester of pregnancy. This TCR was sampled from a female donor in good health, enrolled as a control in a pregnancy study. The CDR3 DNA reads TGTGCCAGCAGTTTCAGGACACTGGGGCCCCAGCATTTT. Amino acids: CASSFRTLGPQHF.